The 17 T cell receptor beta chains below all came from one sample that was sequenced in a study of T-cell reconstitution after alpha-beta-depleted transplantation in children. Preparing the TCRbeta library involved the use of unique molecular identifiers. Each CDR3 protein gets one entry after TCRdb re-called the PCR reads with MiXCR. Found here are 150,000 to 250,000 distinct CDR3 sequences, 14% to 15% of them singletons; the top ten hold around 13%. The sequenced sample was PBMCs from the stem cell graft donor, obtained from the stem cell graft. The receptors were gathered from a human donor who donated a stem cell graft to a child with acute lymphoblastic leukemia.

This clonotype has only a few counts. The chain employs TRBV12-3 or TRBV12-4 and TRBJ2-6; 14 nucleotides align to TRBD2. V gave up 2 bases and J gave up 1 base; unmatched junction bases: 7. The CDR3 is 20 residues long. CDR3 in DNA: TGTGCCAGCAGTTTACGGACTAGCGGGAGGCTTTCATCTGGGGCCAACGTCCTGACTTTC. Translation: CASSLRTSGRLSSGANVLTF.

This clonotype came up many times. V is TRBV7-9 and J is TRBJ2-3; D unclear. The V and J ends lost 7 bases and 1 base respectively, with 3 bases between them. This CDR3 spans 11 amino acids. The germline gives CDR1 SEHNR, CDR2 FQNEAQ (reference sequence). CDR3 coding DNA: TGTGCCAGCACCCGCACAGATACGCAGTATTTT. As protein: CASTRTDTQYF.

This clonotype has at least ten counts. This chain links TRBV6-5 with TRBJ2-1; the D is unclear. This CDR3 contains 14 residues. Germline V gene data show CDR1 as MNHEY and CDR2 as SVGAGI. V was clipped by 5 bases and J by 5 bases, with 13 bases between them. DNA for the CDR3: TGTGCCAGCAGTCATCCAGTGGGGAACAATGAGCAGTTCTTC. Its protein product is CASSHPVGNNEQFF.

This clonotype was detected only a few times. The chain employs TRBV20-1 and TRBJ2-3; 7 bases line up with TRBD1. The CDR3 length is 15 residues. V gave up 2 bases and J gave up 3 bases; unmatched junction bases: 8. Germline lookup yields CDR1 DFQATT and CDR2 SNEGSKA (reference sequence). Here the CDR3 DNA reads TGCAGTGCTAGATCCGGGACAGATGGGACAGATACGCAGTATTTT. Translated: CSARSGTDGTDTQYF.

Remarks on this clonotype: A read error may explain this, as a much larger clone is one base away. The rearrangement joins TRBV7-2 to TRBJ2-5; D gene ambiguous. Germline assignment: CDR1 SGHTA and CDR2 FQGNSA. The CDR3 spans 12 residues. CDR3 in amino acids: CASSRADQTQNF. CDR3 in DNA: TGTGCCAGCAGCCGCGCGGACCAGACCCAGAACTTC.

This clonotype was detected only a few times. V usage is TRBV19 and J usage is TRBJ2-5; TRBD2 aligns across 13 bases. V lost 5 bases and J lost 3; bases outside the gene matches: 12. CDR1 and CDR2 from the germline V gene are LNHDA and SQIVND (reference sequence). The CDR3 length is 18 residues. CDR3 coding DNA: TGTGCCAGTAGTGCCTCAGGACTAGCGGGAGTTTCGGAAGAGACCCAGTACTTC. It encodes CASSASGLAGVSEETQYF.

The sample holds many counts of this clonotype. V and J are TRBV3-1 and TRBJ2-3, with D possibly being TRBD1 or TRBD2 (5 bases each). This CDR3 has 16 amino acids. Between the trimmed V and J ends, which lost 3 bases and 2 bases, there was a span of 15 bases. The germline V gene encodes CDR1 LGHDT and CDR2 YNNKEL (reference sequence). The CDR3 protein is CASSQTPGPTTDTQYF. Here the CDR3 DNA reads TGTGCCAGCAGCCAGACTCCGGGACCTACCACAGATACGCAGTATTTT.

Many counts were recorded for this clonotype. The chain links TRBV5-1 to TRBJ2-7; D ambiguous. CDR1 and CDR2 (germline): SGHRS, YFSETQ. The CDR3 spans 15 residues. V gave up 5 bases and J gave up 2 bases, with 17 bases separating them. CDR3 protein: CASRRDSRDTYEQYF. CDR3 DNA: TGCGCCAGCAGACGAGACTCACGCGACACCTACGAGCAGTACTTC.

In this sample, this clonotype turned up many times. The CDR3 spells CASSLTGGNSPLHF. The CDR3 nucleotides are TGTGCCAGCAGCCTGACAGGGGGTAATTCACCCCTCCACTTT. This sequence joins TRBV5-6 and TRBJ1-6, with 9 bases aligning to TRBD1. J lost 6 bases, V lost 4 bases, and 2 bases had no gene match. CDR1 is SGHDT and CDR2 is YYEEEE in the germline V gene. This CDR3 is 14 amino acids long.

This clonotype has a count of ten or more. The chain couples TRBV20-1 to TRBJ2-7, with D unresolved. The germline V and J ends were trimmed by 6 bases and 0 bases, with 12 bases remaining between them. Per the germline V gene, CDR1 is DFQATT and CDR2 is SNEGSKA (reference sequence). This CDR3 has 13 amino acids. The CDR3 is CSAKVSNSYEQYF. DNA for the CDR3: TGCAGTGCGAAGGTGTCAAACTCCTACGAGCAGTACTTC.

This clonotype was found many times. The chain is built from TRBV12-3 or TRBV12-4 and TRBJ1-1; D is undetermined. The V end was cut by 4 bases, the J end by 11 bases, with 20 bases between. The CDR3 runs to 14 residues. The CDR3 sequence: CASSSSFFRGRAFF. DNA of the CDR3: TGTGCCAGCAGTTCCTCCTTTTTTCGCGGACGCGCTTTCTTT.

This clonotype has at least ten counts. The rearrangement joins TRBV7-2 to TRBJ2-7; tentatively, D is TRBD2 (5 bases). CDR3 length: 15 residues. V was clipped by 4 bases and J by 0 bases, with 13 bases between them. The germline CDR1 and CDR2 sequences are SGHTA and FQGNSA. CDR3 protein: CASSSDWVSSYEQYF. The CDR3 DNA reads as TGTGCCAGCAGCTCGGACTGGGTTAGCTCCTACGAGCAGTACTTC.

This clonotype was recorded many times. The rearrangement uses TRBV20-1 and TRBJ1-2; D remains unclear. Germline V gives CDR1 DFQATT, CDR2 SNEGSKA (reference sequence). The ends were cut back, 0 bases at V and 0 bases at J, with 14 bases in the middle. The CDR3 extends over 16 amino acids. The CDR3 loop reads CSARDGGVSTNYGYTF. DNA of the CDR3: TGCAGTGCTAGAGATGGCGGTGTGTCGACTAACTATGGCTACACCTTC.

This clonotype showed up many times. The chain uses TRBV6-5 and TRBJ2-7; 7 nucleotides line up with TRBD2. There are 14 residues in the CDR3. The junction had 11 bases not matched to a gene; V was cut back by 8 bases and J by 4 bases. CDR1 and CDR2 (germline): MNHEY, SVGAGI. As DNA, the CDR3 is TGTGCCAGCGCTGGCGGGGGAGGATGGTACGAGCAGTACTTC. The encoded protein is CASAGGGGWYEQYF.

This clonotype was seen many times. The chain carries TRBV7-8 and TRBJ2-1, with D maybe TRBD1 (5 bases). The CDR3 loop spans 16 amino acids. CDR1 is SGHVS and CDR2 is FQNEAQ in the germline V gene. V dropped 0 bases and J dropped 5 bases, with 14 bases sitting between them. The CDR3 here is CASSLARLGANNEQFF. CDR3 sequence (DNA): TGTGCCAGCAGCTTAGCGAGGCTAGGGGCGAACAATGAGCAGTTCTTC.

The chain couples TRBV7-8 to TRBJ1-3, with a tentative D call TRBD1 (5 bases). The CDR3 contains 17 residues. Trimming removed 3 bases at V and 4 bases at J, with 19 bases between. The germline gives CDR1 SGHVS, CDR2 FQNEAQ. CDR3 DNA: TGTGCCAGCAGCTTGGAAACCGGGACCGAAGGAGGAAACACCATATATTTT. Amino acid sequence: CASSLETGTEGGNTIYF.

This clonotype has at least ten counts. V and J are TRBV6-5 and TRBJ1-4; D uncertain. CDR3 length: 15 amino acids. The germline CDR1 and CDR2 sequences are MNHEY and SVGAGI. Trimming removed 0 bases at V and 8 bases at J, with 13 bases between. The CDR3 bases are TGTGCCAGCAGTTACTCGTATGGGTCTGGGGAAAAACTGTTTTTT. Its protein product is CASSYSYGSGEKLFF.